Sequencing of this T cell receptor beta chain was carried out in a study of cytomegalovirus exposure and HLA in healthy donors. Study background: Of roughly 360 genotyped donors, 75% to 90% grouped in the Caucasian-associated ancestry cluster. General study results and limits: Using a false discovery rate of 0.05, a later analysis showed that about 16,000 TCR beta sequences were associated with HLA alleles.

Germline loops: CDR1 MGHRA, CDR2 YSYEKL. The ends were cut back, 0 bases at V and 7 bases at J, with 16 bases in the middle. The CDR3 runs 15 residues. The table lists this clone with a count of one. What it binds is not known. The PCR used 60 Vbeta and 13 Jbeta primers. Profiling relied on immunoSEQ multiplex PCR, and the TCRdb table lists in-frame clones only, not all of them. The sample lists over 55,000 clones; around 77% were seen once. The specimen sequenced was PBMCs. This clonotype originated in a woman in her thirties in good health and CMV-seronegative. The V call is TRBV4-1, the J call TRBJ2-7; a weak D match, TRBD2 (6 bases). The DNA for the CDR3 is TGCGCCAGCAGCCAAGAAGAGGGCGGGGTGGGAGAGCAGTACTTC. Translating gives CASSQEEGGVGEQYF.